This entry lists 2 T cell receptor beta chains sequenced from one sample in a study of T-cell memory formation after mild COVID-19. Each CDR3 protein gets one entry after TCRdb re-called the 5' RACE reads with MiXCR. The sample holds tens of thousands of distinct CDR3 sequences, approximately 15% seen once. The source material was PBMCs or a T cell subset sorted from them (not recorded which). The receptors were sampled from an adult woman who had mild COVID-19 (a few samples of this study predate the infection). Cell type and time point are not known.

V usage is TRBV12-3 or TRBV12-4 and J usage is TRBJ2-7, with 7 bases that match TRBD1. This CDR3 has 14 amino acids. J gave up 0 bases and V 9 bases, and 8 bases lay outside the gene matches. CDR3 bases: TGTGCCAGTAGGGGGCAGGGTCTCTCCTACGAGCAGTACTTC. As protein: CASRGQGLSYEQYF.

This chain links TRBV12-5 with TRBJ2-3; TRBD2 might be the D (6 bases). Germline loops: CDR1 LGHNT, CDR2 FRNRAP. CDR3 length equals 16 residues. The germline V and J ends were trimmed by 2 bases and 0 bases, with 12 bases remaining between them. The CDR3 nucleotides are TGTGCTAGTGGTTTGTACGTGGGAGGCAGCACAGATACGCAGTATTTT. It specifies CASGLYVGGSTDTQYF.